This T cell receptor (beta chain) was identified in a study of PD-1 blockade in classical Hodgkin lymphoma (TCRdb year 2020). With regard to the full study: Nivolumab dosing was 3 mg/kg intravenously every 2 weeks, continuing until either disease progression or unacceptable toxicity. To define a peripheral blood immune signature of response to PD-1 blockade in classical Hodgkin lymphoma, the study combined TCR beta sequencing with CyTOF. Broader findings and caveats from the paper: CD4+ but not CD8+ TCR diversity rose significantly by C4D1 (p=0.0027 vs p=0.16), most apparent in complete responders (p=0.02). Baseline diversity similar to that of newly diagnosed patients was observed in trial patients achieving complete response, whereas significantly lower diversity was observed in partial responders and progressors. Baseline TCR diversity was reported as lower in newly diagnosed patients than in healthy donors, and lower still in relapsed/refractory patients. The study was restricted to a single clinical trial cohort, and the causes of repertoire differences, possibly disease activity or prior therapy, were left undefined. Lower diversity was observed in patients in whom nivolumab was started less than 1 year after ASCT, and these patients were excluded from later analyses so that confounding by immune reconstitution would be avoided.

The sample's time point, from its label and the paper: cycle 1 day 1 (C1D1), immediately before nivolumab initiation. Every trial patient had relapsed following autologous stem cell transplantation, and prior brentuximab vedotin exposure was what differed among cohorts A, B and C. The trial cohort included around 56 patients with relapsed/refractory classical Hodgkin lymphoma, and each patient had a best overall response of complete response, partial response or progressive disease. In the multi-cohort phase II CheckMate 205 trial, trial patients received single-agent nivolumab. Best overall response was determined by an independent review committee according to the 2007 International Working Group response criteria. Trial PBMCs were collected immediately before nivolumab initiation (C1D1) and during therapy at cycle 2 day 1 and cycle 4 day 1. After peripheral blood was drawn into 8 mL Vacutainer Cell Preparation Tubes, PBMCs were isolated by centrifugation and then cryopreserved.

Regarding this clone: It has no known antigen specificity. Per-base qualities were not stored, and no clone one base away is much larger.

Including the terminal cysteine and phenylalanine, the CDR3 comprises 13 residues. Here the CDR3 DNA is all that survives: 39 bases in frame from base 1. V lost 2 bases and J lost 8 bases; the stretch between them is 10 bases long. The germline V gene specifies SGHDN as CDR1 and FVKESK as CDR2. Genomic DNA was isolated using the Qiagen DNeasy kit from unsorted PBMCs as well as from negatively selected CD4+ and CD8+ fractions. Amplification of TCR beta CDR3 regions was done by immunoSEQ multiplex PCR with primers that anneal to V and J segments. A synthetic immune receptor repertoire was used to minimize amplification bias, and remaining bias was computationally removed after sequencing. From the authors' description of their analysis: Custom Python scripts were used to quantify repertoire diversity as the Shannon entropy index. Unsorted, CD4+ and CD8+ repertoires were examined separately, except in combined analyses, for which CD4+ and CD8+ sequences were merged in silico. A clone was considered expanded if an increase in frequency of at least 2-fold after treatment relative to C1D1 was found, and a pseudocount of 0.5 was applied to clones undetected at baseline. Singleton clones were defined as clones with 0 or 1 copy at C1D1, and non-singleton clones were defined as clones with 2 or more copies. By matching protein sequences in sorted samples from the same patient, clones expanded in unsorted samples were annotated as CD4+, CD8+ or unknown. Diversity changes from C1D1 to C4D1 were tested in paired samples using Wilcoxon tests. Here the immuneACCESS table is served through TCRdb, limited to in-frame sequences with V and J called. Missing clones are a known gap in these copies; in checked studies unresolved V genes cover under half, and the rest lacks a known reason. V and J calls and clone size follow that table, whereas D and trimming were derived from the DNA. The sample table contains 1,500 to 2,500 clones; only one count was recorded for roughly 80% of them. The ten largest account for 10% of the sample.

This clonotype originated in a human donor with classical Hodgkin lymphoma. The chain is encoded by TRBV14 joined to TRBJ2-1; the D gene cannot be named for sure. The sequences come from peripheral blood mononuclear cells (PBMCs), collected at baseline. The CDR3 is CASSQIMEYEQFF. The sequenced DNA: TGTGCCAGCAGCCAAATCATGGAATATGAGCAGTTCTTC.